These T cell receptor beta chains were read from a single sample in a study of T cell responses to AZD1222 COVID-19 vaccine. Sequencing was performed with immunoSEQ multiplex PCR; in TCRdb, only in-frame clones are kept and a portion is missing. The sample comprises 55,000 to 60,000 clones, 85% of which are singletons, and approximately 20% rests with the top ten. This specimen consisted of peripheral blood, obtained on day 0 of MenACWY control vaccination. The receptors stem from an adult in good health. Both conserved end residues are part of each CDR3. The order of the fields is V gene, clone size, J gene, D gene, CDR3 protein, CDR3 DNA. A D gene is named only where the DNA matches it firmly. Size values are once, few and many counts, or a class for expanded clones, and some rows have none.

v_gene: TRBV7-2; abundance: NA; j_gene: TRBJ2-6; d_gene: NA; CDR3aa: CASSLADTGATNVLTF; CDR3nt: TGTGCCAGCAGCTTAGCGGACACCGGAGCCACCAACGTCCTGACTTTC
v_gene: TRBV12-5; abundance: NA; j_gene: TRBJ1-5; d_gene: NA; CDR3aa: CASGLGSQPQHF; CDR3nt: TGTGCTAGTGGTTTGGGCAGCCAGCCCCAGCATTTT
v_gene: TRBV19; abundance: NA; j_gene: TRBJ1-5; d_gene: NA; CDR3aa: CASKTDRGNQPQHF; CDR3nt: TGTGCCAGTAAAACGGACAGAGGCAATCAGCCCCAGCATTTT
v_gene: TRBV9; abundance: NA; j_gene: TRBJ1-4; d_gene: NA; CDR3aa: CASSVDGQRNEKLFF; CDR3nt: TGTGCCAGCAGCGTAGACGGACAGAGGAATGAAAAACTGTTTTTT
v_gene: TRBV27; abundance: NA; j_gene: TRBJ1-5; d_gene: TRBD1; CDR3aa: CASSLGGGGDQPQHF; CDR3nt: TGTGCCAGCAGTTTAGGGGGAGGGGGCGATCAGCCCCAGCATTTT
v_gene: TRBV5-4; abundance: NA; j_gene: TRBJ2-7; d_gene: TRBD1; CDR3aa: CASSLARTGVNYEQYF; CDR3nt: TGTGCCAGCAGCTTGGCCAGGACAGGGGTAAACTACGAGCAGTACTTC
v_gene: TRBV18; abundance: NA; j_gene: TRBJ1-5; d_gene: NA; CDR3aa: CASSPGQSNQPQHF; CDR3nt: TGTGCCAGCTCACCCGGACAGAGCAATCAGCCCCAGCATTTT
v_gene: TRBV27; abundance: NA; j_gene: TRBJ2-7; d_gene: NA; CDR3aa: CASSLLLGSQTHYEQYF; CDR3nt: TGTGCCAGCAGTCTACTTTTGGGCTCACAGACCCACTACGAGCAGTACTTC
v_gene: TRBV18; abundance: NA; j_gene: TRBJ1-2; d_gene: NA; CDR3aa: CASSPGGLANYGYTF; CDR3nt: TGTGCCAGCTCACCAGGGGGTCTAGCTAACTATGGCTACACCTTC
v_gene: TRBV6-1; abundance: NA; j_gene: TRBJ2-7; d_gene: NA; CDR3aa: CASSEEGLGDYEQYF; CDR3nt: TGTGCCAGCAGTGAAGAGGGGCTGGGGGACTACGAGCAGTACTTC
v_gene: TRBV7-9; abundance: NA; j_gene: TRBJ2-1; d_gene: TRBD2; CDR3aa: CASSSTSGKLDEQFF; CDR3nt: TGTGCCAGCAGCTCGACTAGCGGGAAGTTGGATGAGCAGTTCTTC
v_gene: TRBV7-9; abundance: NA; j_gene: TRBJ2-7; d_gene: TRBD2; CDR3aa: CASSLRTSGIYEQYF; CDR3nt: TGTGCCAGCAGTTTACGGACTAGCGGGATCTACGAGCAGTACTTC
v_gene: TRBV2; abundance: NA; j_gene: TRBJ1-2; d_gene: NA; CDR3aa: CASIVPEPLSGYTF; CDR3nt: TGTGCCAGCATAGTGCCGGAGCCCCTATCTGGCTACACCTTC
v_gene: TRBV28; abundance: NA; j_gene: TRBJ2-3; d_gene: TRBD2; CDR3aa: CASSSVGGGPRDTQYF; CDR3nt: TGTGCCAGCAGTTCAGTTGGGGGAGGGCCTAGAGATACGCAGTATTTT
v_gene: TRBV7-2; abundance: NA; j_gene: TRBJ1-1; d_gene: NA; CDR3aa: CASSLGGSVTEAFF; CDR3nt: TGTGCCAGCAGCTTAGGGGGGAGCGTCACTGAAGCTTTCTTT
v_gene: TRBV5-1; abundance: once; j_gene: TRBJ2-3; d_gene: TRBD1; CDR3aa: CASSNDRGSGTQYF; CDR3nt: TGCGCCAGCAGCAACGACAGGGGATCCGGTACGCAGTATTTT
v_gene: TRBV6-2/TRBV6-3; abundance: NA; j_gene: TRBJ2-1; d_gene: TRBD2; CDR3aa: CASSQTSGRSDEQFF; CDR3nt: TGTGCCAGCAGTCAGACTAGCGGGAGATCGGATGAGCAGTTCTTC
v_gene: TRBV2; abundance: few; j_gene: TRBJ1-1; d_gene: NA; CDR3aa: CASSAPNRNTEAFF; CDR3nt: TGTGCCAGCAGTGCCCCCAATAGGAACACTGAAGCTTTCTTT
v_gene: TRBV6-5; abundance: NA; j_gene: TRBJ2-7; d_gene: TRBD2; CDR3aa: CASRWKAGGPHEQYF; CDR3nt: TGTGCCAGCAGGTGGAAGGCGGGAGGGCCCCACGAGCAGTACTTC
v_gene: TRBV27; abundance: few; j_gene: TRBJ2-2; d_gene: TRBD2; CDR3aa: CASRKGLAGGIPGELFF; CDR3nt: TGTGCCAGCAGAAAGGGACTAGCGGGAGGGATCCCCGGGGAGCTGTTTTTT
v_gene: TRBV25-1; abundance: NA; j_gene: TRBJ2-7; d_gene: NA; CDR3aa: CASSAEVEGRGREQYF; CDR3nt: TGTGCCAGCAGTGCCGAGGTTGAGGGGCGGGGGCGCGAGCAGTACTTC
v_gene: TRBV7-2; abundance: NA; j_gene: TRBJ2-6; d_gene: TRBD1; CDR3aa: CASSSSRGSGANVLTF; CDR3nt: TGTGCCAGCAGCTCGTCCAGGGGGTCCGGGGCCAACGTCCTGACTTTC
v_gene: TRBV6-2/TRBV6-3; abundance: NA; j_gene: TRBJ1-5; d_gene: NA; CDR3aa: CASSYSSGRNQPQHF; CDR3nt: TGTGCCAGCAGTTACTCTTCGGGACGCAATCAGCCCCAGCATTTT
v_gene: TRBV7-9; abundance: NA; j_gene: TRBJ2-2; d_gene: TRBD2; CDR3aa: CASSLVAGVTGELFF; CDR3nt: TGTGCCAGCAGCTTAGTAGCGGGGGTCACCGGGGAGCTGTTTTTT
v_gene: TRBV6-2/TRBV6-3; abundance: once; j_gene: TRBJ2-1; d_gene: TRBD2; CDR3aa: CASSYLGGPSVNEQFF; CDR3nt: TGTGCCAGCAGTTACCTGGGAGGGCCCTCAGTCAATGAGCAGTTCTTC
v_gene: TRBV29-1; abundance: NA; j_gene: TRBJ2-3; d_gene: NA; CDR3aa: CSEQTSDTQYF; CDR3nt: TGCAGCGAACAGACTTCAGATACGCAGTATTTT
v_gene: TRBV5-1; abundance: NA; j_gene: TRBJ1-3; d_gene: NA; CDR3aa: CASSLDGHSGNTIYF; CDR3nt: TGCGCCAGCAGCTTGGACGGCCACTCTGGAAACACCATATATTTT
v_gene: TRBV28; abundance: NA; j_gene: TRBJ1-4; d_gene: NA; CDR3aa: CASSLQGLNEKLFF; CDR3nt: TGTGCCAGCAGTTTGCAAGGGCTTAATGAAAAACTGTTTTTT
v_gene: TRBV27; abundance: NA; j_gene: TRBJ2-7; d_gene: NA; CDR3aa: CASSPQTIDSLSEQYF; CDR3nt: TGTGCCAGCAGTCCTCAAACTATCGATAGCCTCTCCGAGCAGTACTTC
v_gene: TRBV28; abundance: NA; j_gene: TRBJ1-4; d_gene: TRBD1; CDR3aa: CASMTTGPNEKLFF; CDR3nt: TGTGCCAGCATGACGACAGGGCCTAATGAAAAACTGTTTTTT
v_gene: TRBV7-2; abundance: NA; j_gene: TRBJ1-5; d_gene: NA; CDR3aa: CASSLDRGPDSNQPQHF; CDR3nt: TGTGCCAGCAGCTTAGACCGCGGACCCGATAGCAATCAGCCCCAGCATTTT
v_gene: TRBV7-9; abundance: once; j_gene: TRBJ2-2; d_gene: TRBD1; CDR3aa: CASSLGLGTGYTGELFF; CDR3nt: TGTGCCAGCAGCTTAGGTCTCGGGACAGGGTACACCGGGGAGCTGTTTTTT
v_gene: TRBV4-1; abundance: NA; j_gene: TRBJ2-2; d_gene: TRBD2; CDR3aa: CASSLGVQAGVSGELFF; CDR3nt: TGCGCCAGCAGCCTTGGAGTTCAAGCGGGAGTATCCGGGGAGCTGTTTTTT
v_gene: TRBV5-4; abundance: NA; j_gene: TRBJ2-1; d_gene: TRBD2; CDR3aa: CASSSSGRPSSYNEQFF; CDR3nt: TGTGCCAGCAGCTCCAGCGGGAGGCCTAGCTCCTACAATGAGCAGTTCTTC
v_gene: TRBV7-2; abundance: once; j_gene: TRBJ2-2; d_gene: TRBD2; CDR3aa: CASSLARLGLANTGELFF; CDR3nt: TGTGCCAGCAGCTTAGCGCGATTGGGACTAGCGAACACCGGGGAGCTGTTTTTT
v_gene: TRBV5-1; abundance: NA; j_gene: TRBJ2-7; d_gene: NA; CDR3aa: CASSTRDPSSYEQYF; CDR3nt: TGCGCCAGCAGCACCCGGGACCCCAGCTCCTACGAGCAGTACTTC
v_gene: TRBV7-6; abundance: NA; j_gene: TRBJ2-2; d_gene: TRBD2; CDR3aa: CASSLGPLAGGFSTGELFF; CDR3nt: TGTGCCAGCAGCTTAGGCCCACTAGCGGGAGGGTTCTCCACCGGGGAGCTGTTTTTT